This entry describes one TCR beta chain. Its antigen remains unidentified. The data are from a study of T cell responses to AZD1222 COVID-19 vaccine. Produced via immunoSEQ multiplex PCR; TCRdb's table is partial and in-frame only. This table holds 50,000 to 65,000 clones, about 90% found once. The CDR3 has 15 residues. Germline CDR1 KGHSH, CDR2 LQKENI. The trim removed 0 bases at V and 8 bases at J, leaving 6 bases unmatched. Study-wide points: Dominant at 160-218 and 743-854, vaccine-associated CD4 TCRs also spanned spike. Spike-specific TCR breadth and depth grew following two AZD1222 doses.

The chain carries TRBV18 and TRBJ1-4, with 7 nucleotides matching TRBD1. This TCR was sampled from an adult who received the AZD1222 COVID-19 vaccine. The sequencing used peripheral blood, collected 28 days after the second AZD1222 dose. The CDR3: CASSPPGQRAEKLFF. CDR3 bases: TGTGCCAGCTCACCACCGGGACAGAGAGCCGAAAAACTGTTTTTT. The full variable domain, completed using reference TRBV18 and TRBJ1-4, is NAGVMQNPRHLVRRRGQEARLRCSPMKGHSHVYWYRQLPEEGLKFMVYLQKENIIDESGMPKERFSAEFPKEGPSILRIQQVVRGDSAAYFCASSPPGQRAEKLFFGSGTQLSVL.